This T cell receptor (beta chain) was found in a study of shared clonotypes between healthy human individuals. Trimming took off 6 bases at V and 3 bases at J, with 12 bases between the two ends. Germline loops: CDR1 SGHVS, CDR2 FNYEAQ. This CDR3 region has 14 residues. Repertoires were generated with immunoSEQ multiplex PCR, while TCRdb's copy carries only in-frame clones and drops some. The sample consists of about 480,000 clones, about 79% of them appearing once. The origin of this receptor is a woman between 40 and 50 years old in good health. Some clones in this sample may be carry-over from other donors' samples. V is TRBV7-6 and J is TRBJ1-5; D is unclear. Sequenced input: PBMCs. This chain's CDR3 is CASSPGPTNQPQHF. The CDR3, as DNA: TGTGCCAGCAGTCCCGGGCCCACCAATCAGCCCCAGCATTTT.